These 21 T cell receptor beta chains were sequenced from one sample in a study of T cell repertoires in cytomegalovirus infection. TCRdb independently ran MiXCR on the reads; one entry per CDR3 protein. The sample has about 920,000 distinct CDR3 sequences, about a third seen once. Their recognized antigens are unknown. The sequencing used cultured CD8+ T cells from PBMCs, collected from culture after CMV antigen stimulation. Receptor source: a human donor in good health (CMV status not recorded). Some clones in this sample may be carry-over from other donors' samples.

As concerns this clonotype: A clone one base away is much larger, so this may be a read error. The chain carries TRBV7-8 and TRBJ2-1; 12 bases are shared with TRBD1. Germline V CDR1 and CDR2: SGHVS, FQNEAQ. The CDR3 consists of 16 residues. CDR3 residues: CVSSGRDRGPVHEQFF. In DNA form, the CDR3 reads TGTGTCAGCAGCGGTCGGGACAGGGGGCCTGTACATGAGCAGTTCTTC. The full variable domain, rest sourced from reference TRBV7-8 and TRBJ2-1, is GAGVSQSPRYKVAKRGQDVALRCDPISGHVSLFWYQQALGQGPEFLTYFQNEAQLDKSGLPSDRFFAERPEGSVSTLKIQRTQQEDSAVYLCVSSGRDRGPVHEQFFGPGTRLTVL.

The chain has TRBV27 and TRBJ2-5; 7 bases match TRBD1. V lost 8 bases, J lost 4 bases, and 7 bases stayed unmatched. The CDR3 length is 13 residues. The germline CDR1 and CDR2 sequences are MNHEY and SMNVEV (reference sequence). The DNA for the CDR3 is TGTGCCAGCGGTAGGGGGCGCAGAGAGACCCAGTACTTC. It specifies CASGRGRRETQYF.

This clonotype was observed a handful of times. This chain joins TRBV6-2 or TRBV6-3 and TRBJ2-5; TRBD2 aligns across 9 bases. The germline V gene has CDR1 MNHEY and CDR2 SVGEGT. V lost 2 bases to trimming and J lost 0 bases; unmatched junction nucleotides: 10. The CDR3 spans 18 residues. CDR3 sequence: CASSYGERGVTYQETQYF. In DNA form, the CDR3 reads TGTGCCAGCAGTTACGGAGAGCGGGGGGTGACGTACCAAGAGACCCAGTACTTC.

The chain has TRBV19 and TRBJ1-6; TRBD1 might be the D (5 bases). The CDR3 has 16 residues. Trimming removed 3 bases from V and 7 bases from J, with 16 bases in between. CDR1 and CDR2 from the germline V gene are LNHDA and SQIVND (reference sequence). Here the CDR3 DNA reads TGTGCCAGTAGTATCTTAGGTGGGGGAATGAATTCACCCCTCCACTTT. It codes for CASSILGGGMNSPLHF. The variable domain in full, completed from reference TRBV19 and TRBJ1-6, reads DGGITQSPKYLFRKEGQNVTLSCEQNLNHDAMYWYRQDPGQGLRLIYYSQIVNDFQKGDIAEGYSVSREKKESFPLTVTSAQKNPTAFYLCASSILGGGMNSPLHFGNGTRLTVT.

This clonotype was seen a single time. This may come from a read error, since a much larger clone is one base off. The chain has TRBV4-1 and TRBJ2-5; D not certain. The CDR3 has 15 amino acids. Germline CDR1 and CDR2: MGHRA and YSYEKL. The CDR3 protein is CANSQDPAPGETQYF. CDR3 sequence (DNA): TGCGCCAACAGCCAAGATCCTGCGCCTGGGGAGACCCAGTACTTC.

The CDR3 bases are TGTGCCAGCAGCCAAGCCACGACAGGGAGCAATCAGCCCCAGCATTTT. Translated, it gives CASSQATTGSNQPQHF. The chain has TRBV14 and TRBJ1-5, with 7 nucleotides matching TRBD1. Germline CDR1 reads SGHDN; CDR2 reads FVKESK. This CDR3 is built from 16 residues. Trimming took 1 base from V and 1 from J; bases not matched to a gene: 4. The whole variable domain, remainder taken from reference TRBV14 and TRBJ1-5, is EAGVTQFPSHSVIEKGQTVTLRCDPISGHDNLYWYRRVMGKEIKFLLHFVKESKQDESGMPNNRFLAERTGGTYSTLKVQPAELEDSGVYFCASSQATTGSNQPQHFGDGTRLSIL.

The chain has TRBV10-3 and TRBJ2-1; perhaps TRBD2 as D (5 bases). The germline V and J ends were trimmed by 6 bases and 6 bases, with 24 bases remaining between them. Germline-derived CDR1 and CDR2 are ENHRY and SYGVKD. The CDR3 sequence is 17 residues long. CDR3 DNA sequence: TGTGCCATCAGACCCTTCGGAAACTTTACGGGGAGCAATGAGCAGTTCTTC. Protein sequence: CAIRPFGNFTGSNEQFF.

This clonotype showed up just once. V and J are TRBV4-1 and TRBJ2-7, with D possibly TRBD1 on 5 matching bases. The length of the CDR3 is 16 residues. Per the germline V gene, CDR1 is MGHRA and CDR2 is YSYEKL. V lost 2 bases to trimming and J lost 3 bases, with 17 bases between them. In nucleotides, the CDR3 is TGCGCCAGCAGCCAAAGGGCAGGGAATTCTGGCTACGAGCAGTACTTC. Translated: CASSQRAGNSGYEQYF.

This rearrangement joins TRBV14 to TRBJ1-2; possible D gene TRBD1, 5 bases. The CDR3 consists of 15 residues. Germline assignment: CDR1 SGHDN and CDR2 FVKESK. Between the trimmed V and J ends, which lost 2 bases and 3 bases, there was a span of 13 bases. The CDR3 DNA reads as TGTGCCAGCAGCCAAAGACAGAAACCCGACTATGGCTACACCTTC. Protein product: CASSQRQKPDYGYTF.

The chain is built from TRBV12-3 or TRBV12-4 and TRBJ2-1; 9 bases align to TRBD2. The junction had 6 bases not matched to a gene; V was cut back by 5 bases and J by 4 bases. This CDR3 contains 15 residues. Here the CDR3 reads CASSEAGGLYNEQFF. The CDR3 bases are TGTGCCAGCAGTGAAGCGGGGGGACTTTACAATGAGCAGTTCTTC.

The sample holds many counts of this clonotype. CDR3 DNA: TGTGCCAGCAGCCCAGGGGGGCAGGGTAAAGCTAATGAAAAACTGTTTTTT. This sequence encodes CASSPGGQGKANEKLFF. The gene calls are TRBV7-9 and TRBJ1-4, with TRBD1 matching 7 bases. Germline assignment: CDR1 SEHNR and CDR2 FQNEAQ (reference sequence). The CDR3 consists of 17 residues. With V trimmed by 5 bases and J by 3 bases, 12 bases remained unmatched.

Of note for this clonotype: Mismatch with germline at one junction end may stem from a read error. The chain employs TRBV10-3 and TRBJ2-1; 9 bases align to TRBD1. Germline V gene lookup returns CDR1 ENHRY and CDR2 SYGVKD. The CDR3 has 15 residues. The CDR3, as DNA: TGTGCCATCACCCCCCGGGACAGGGAATTTAATGGGCAGTTCTTC. It is translated as CAITPRDREFNGQFF.

The chain carries TRBV4-1 and TRBJ2-3, with 8 bases lining up with TRBD2. Germline trimming cut 4 bases from V and 2 bases from J; bases unmatched to any gene: 5. The CDR3 covers 15 residues. The V gene's germline CDR1 is MGHRA and CDR2 YSYEKL. CDR3 loop: CASSPVSGATDTQYF. CDR3 coding DNA: TGCGCCAGCAGCCCCGTTAGCGGGGCCACAGATACGCAGTATTTT.

CDR3 protein: CASGDSLTNQPQHF. CDR3 nucleotide sequence: TGTGCCAGCGGGGATAGTCTGACCAATCAGCCCCAGCATTTT. The chain recombines TRBV7-4 with TRBJ1-5; D remains ambiguous. Trimming took off 8 bases at V and 3 bases at J, with 14 bases between the two ends. This CDR3 is 14 amino acids long. Germline V lookup: CDR1 SGHVT, CDR2 SQSDAQ.

The chain is built from TRBV11-1 and TRBJ1-3; perhaps TRBD1 as D (5 bases). CDR1 is SGHAT and CDR2 is FQDESV in the germline V gene (reference sequence). V lost 7 bases to trimming and J lost 4 bases, with 23 bases between them. CDR3 length equals 17 residues. The CDR3 sequence: CASKSTGLTDGGNTIYF. CDR3 coding DNA: TGTGCCAGCAAGTCCACCGGGCTGACAGATGGAGGAAACACCATATATTTT.

This clonotype has a count of ten or more. V gene TRBV11-3 combines with J gene TRBJ2-2, with TRBD2 matching over 7 bases. Germline trimming cut 5 bases from V and 2 bases from J; bases unmatched to any gene: 5. In germline, CDR1 is SGHNT, CDR2 YENEEA. The CDR3 totals 15 residues. The CDR3 nucleotides read TGTGCCAGCAGCCCCGGGGGGTCCAACACCGGGGAGCTGTTTTTT. Residues: CASSPGGSNTGELFF.

This clonotype was seen ten or more times. The chain employs TRBV7-2 and TRBJ2-3, with 8 nucleotides matching TRBD2. Germline CDR1 SGHTA, CDR2 FQGNSA. V trimming: 5 bases; J trimming: 2 bases; junction bases outside the gene matches: 9. The CDR3 spans 16 residues. The CDR3 DNA follows: TGTGCCAGCAGCCCCCTACCGGGGGGGTTCACAGATACGCAGTATTTT. This translates into CASSPLPGGFTDTQYF.

The chain has TRBV7-6 and TRBJ2-7; D call uncertain. CDR1 and CDR2 (germline): SGHVS, FNYEAQ. This CDR3 has 14 amino acids. The V gene lost 5 bases and the J gene lost 0 bases, with 11 bases spanning the gap. DNA of the CDR3: TGTGCCAGCAGCGCGACTGACAACTCCTACGAGCAGTACTTC. Its protein is CASSATDNSYEQYF.

Comments on this clonotype: A read error may account for a junction end that differs from germline. V is TRBV7-9 and J is TRBJ1-1, with a weak D call TRBD1 (5 bases). The CDR3 contains 15 residues. Germline CDR1 is SEHNR and CDR2 is FQNEAQ (reference sequence). DNA for the CDR3: TGTGTCAGCAGCTTAGCGTCAGGGTTTAGCACTGAAGCTTTCTTT. Translated, it gives CVSSLASGFSTEAFF.

This clonotype was found many times. The V and J genes are TRBV7-2 and TRBJ2-1; maybe TRBD2 (7 bases). The CDR3 runs 15 residues. V was pared by 1 base and J by 6 bases, with 13 bases between. CDR1 and CDR2 (germline): SGHTA, FQGNSA. The CDR3 region has the DNA TGTGCCAGCAGCTTAGGGGCGGGGGCGACCAATGAGCAGTTCTTC. Protein product: CASSLGAGATNEQFF.

The chain uses TRBV10-2 and TRBJ1-5; D remains unclear. CDR1 and CDR2 (germline): WSHSY, SAAADI. The CDR3 extends over 14 amino acids. The ends were cut back, 5 bases at V and 0 bases at J, with 8 bases in the middle. In nucleotides, the CDR3 is TGCGCCAGCAGTCCGGTAGATAGCAATCAGCCCCAGCATTTT. Amino acid sequence: CASSPVDSNQPQHF.